These 5 T cell receptor beta chains came from one sample sequenced in a study of cytomegalovirus exposure and HLA in healthy donors. Produced via immunoSEQ multiplex PCR; TCRdb's table is partial and in-frame only. The profile shows about 150,000 clones, about 94% of them singletons. Sequenced: PBMCs. These TCRs come from a man aged 18 to 29 in good health and CMV-seropositive.

The rearrangement joins TRBV7-2 to TRBJ2-7, with 7 bases matching TRBD1. Per germline, CDR1 SGHTA and CDR2 FQGNSA. V was clipped by 3 bases and J by 3 bases; unmatched bases: 8. The length of the CDR3 is 15 residues. The CDR3 DNA sequence: TGTGCCAGCAGCTTGTGGGCGACAGGGTTCTACGAGCAGTACTTC. As protein: CASSLWATGFYEQYF.

The chain links TRBV9 to TRBJ1-1; 7 bases line up with TRBD1. Germline lookup yields CDR1 SGDLS and CDR2 YYNGEE. CDR3 length: 15 residues. V lost 2 bases, J lost 0 bases, and 4 bases stayed unmatched. The CDR3 spells CASSVGGQMNTEAFF. In DNA form, the CDR3 reads TGTGCCAGCAGCGTGGGGGGACAGATGAACACTGAAGCTTTCTTT.

This rearrangement joins TRBV1 to TRBJ2-3; the DNA was not used to check the table's D call, TRBD2. TRBV1 is a recognized pseudogene. The CDR3 spans 14 residues. In DNA, the CDR3 is TGCACCAGCAACCAGCGGGAGTTAGGAGATACGCAGTATTTT. Protein product: CTSNQRELGDTQYF.

This chain uses TRBV19 with TRBJ2-1; 15 bases agree with TRBD2. This CDR3 comprises 16 residues. J gave up 7 bases and V 4 bases, and 5 bases lay outside the gene matches. Germline V gene lookup returns CDR1 LNHDA and CDR2 SQIVND (reference sequence). CDR3 region: CASSSGLAGGPNEQFF. The CDR3 DNA reads TGTGCCAGTAGTAGCGGACTAGCGGGAGGGCCGAATGAGCAGTTCTTC.

The chain is built from TRBV6-1 and TRBJ2-1, with 7 bases identical to TRBD2. The length of the CDR3 is 15 residues. V gave up 11 bases and J gave up 2 bases; unmatched junction bases: 12. The V gene's germline CDR1 is MNHNS and CDR2 SASEGT. The CDR3 loop is CASRSGRAAYNEQFF. The DNA of the CDR3 is TGTGCCTCCCGTAGCGGGCGGGCCGCCTACAATGAGCAGTTCTTC.